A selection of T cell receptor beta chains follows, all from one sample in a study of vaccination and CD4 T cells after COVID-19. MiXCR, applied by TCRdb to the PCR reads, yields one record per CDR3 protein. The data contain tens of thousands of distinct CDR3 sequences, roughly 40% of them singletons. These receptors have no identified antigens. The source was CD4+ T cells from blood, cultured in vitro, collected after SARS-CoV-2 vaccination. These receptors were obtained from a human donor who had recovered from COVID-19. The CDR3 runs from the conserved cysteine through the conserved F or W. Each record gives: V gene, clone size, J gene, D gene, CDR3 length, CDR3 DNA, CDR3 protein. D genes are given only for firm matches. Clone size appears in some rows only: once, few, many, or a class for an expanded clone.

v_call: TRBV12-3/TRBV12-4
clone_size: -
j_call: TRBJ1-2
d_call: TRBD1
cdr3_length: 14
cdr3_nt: TGTGCCAGCAGTTCCAACAGGGGGAACTATGGCTACACCTTC
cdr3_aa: CASSSNRGNYGYTF

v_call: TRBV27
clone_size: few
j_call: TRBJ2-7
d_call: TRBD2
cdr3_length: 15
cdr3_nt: TGTGCCAGCAGTTCAACCACTAGCGGGAGCTACGAGCAGTACTTC
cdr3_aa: CASSSTTSGSYEQYF

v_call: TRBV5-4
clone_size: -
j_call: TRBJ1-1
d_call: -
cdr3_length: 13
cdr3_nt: TGTGCCAGCAGCTTGGGAGGGGCCGCTGAAGCTTTCTTT
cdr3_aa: CASSLGGAAEAFF

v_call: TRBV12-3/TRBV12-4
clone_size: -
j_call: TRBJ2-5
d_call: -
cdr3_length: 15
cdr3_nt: TGTGCCAGCAACCTCCGTAGCGGAGTCCAAGAGACCCAGTACTTC
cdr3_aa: CASNLRSGVQETQYF

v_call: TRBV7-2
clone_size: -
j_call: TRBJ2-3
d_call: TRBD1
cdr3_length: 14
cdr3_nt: TGTGCCAGCAGCTTGACAGGGAGCACAGATACGCAGTATTTT
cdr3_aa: CASSLTGSTDTQYF

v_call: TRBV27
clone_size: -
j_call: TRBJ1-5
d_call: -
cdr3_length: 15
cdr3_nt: TGTGCCAGCAGTTGGACCGGGGGCGCGGGTCAGCCCCAGCATTTT
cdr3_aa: CASSWTGGAGQPQHF

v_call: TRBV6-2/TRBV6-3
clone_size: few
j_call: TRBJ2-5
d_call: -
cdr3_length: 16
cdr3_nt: TGTGCCAGCAGTCAGGGGCGGCTGGGCCGGGGAGAGACCCAGTACTTC
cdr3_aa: CASSQGRLGRGETQYF

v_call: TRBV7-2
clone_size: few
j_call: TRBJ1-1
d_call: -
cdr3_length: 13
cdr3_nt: TGTGCGGGCGGCCGGGGGGGAGGCACTGAAGCTTTCTTT
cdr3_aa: CAGGRGGGTEAFF

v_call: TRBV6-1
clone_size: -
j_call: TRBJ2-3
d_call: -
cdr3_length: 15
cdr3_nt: TGTGCCAGCAGGAAAGGGGCAGCTCAGGCAGATACGCAGTATTTT
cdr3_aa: CASRKGAAQADTQYF

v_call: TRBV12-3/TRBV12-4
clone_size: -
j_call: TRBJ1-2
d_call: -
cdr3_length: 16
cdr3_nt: TGTGCCAGCAGTCCCCCAGGACAGATATCGAACTATGGCTACACCTTC
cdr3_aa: CASSPPGQISNYGYTF

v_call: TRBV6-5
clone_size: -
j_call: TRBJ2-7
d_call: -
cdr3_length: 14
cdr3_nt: TGTGCCAGCAGTTACTCACGGGTTTCCTACGAGCAGTACTTC
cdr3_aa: CASSYSRVSYEQYF

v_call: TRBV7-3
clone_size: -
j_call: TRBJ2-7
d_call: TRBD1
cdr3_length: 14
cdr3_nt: TGTGCCAGCAGTGGGGACAGGGGTATCCACGAGCAGTACTTC
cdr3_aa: CASSGDRGIHEQYF

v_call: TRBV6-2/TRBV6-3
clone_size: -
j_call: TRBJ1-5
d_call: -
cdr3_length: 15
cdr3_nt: TGTGCCAGCAGCCCGGGGTTGTCGTACAATCAGCCCCAGCATTTT
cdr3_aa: CASSPGLSYNQPQHF

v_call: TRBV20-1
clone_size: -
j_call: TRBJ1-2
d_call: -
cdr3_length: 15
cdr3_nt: TGCAGTGCTAGAGCCACCAGTAGGGTTAGCTATGGCTACACCTTC
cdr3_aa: CSARATSRVSYGYTF

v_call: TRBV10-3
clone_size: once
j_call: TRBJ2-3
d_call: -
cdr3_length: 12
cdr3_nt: TGTGCCATCAGAGACGACAGGCTGCCGCAGTATTTT
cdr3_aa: CAIRDDRLPQYF

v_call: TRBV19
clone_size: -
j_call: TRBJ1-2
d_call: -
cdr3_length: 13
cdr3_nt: TGTGCCAGTAGACAAGGGACAAGCTATGGCTACACCTTC
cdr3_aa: CASRQGTSYGYTF

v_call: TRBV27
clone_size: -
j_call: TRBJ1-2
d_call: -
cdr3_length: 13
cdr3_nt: TGTGCCAGCAGTCCGGACCTTTCCTATGGCTACACCTTC
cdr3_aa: CASSPDLSYGYTF

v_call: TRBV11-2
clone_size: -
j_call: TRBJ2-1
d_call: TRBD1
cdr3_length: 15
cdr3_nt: TGTGCCAGCAGCCAGGGACAGGGTCGACACAATGAGCAGTTCTTC
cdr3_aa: CASSQGQGRHNEQFF

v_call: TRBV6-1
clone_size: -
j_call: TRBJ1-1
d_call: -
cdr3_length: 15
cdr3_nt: TGTGCCAGCAGTGATCTCGGGACGGCGAACACTGAAGCTTTCTTT
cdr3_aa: CASSDLGTANTEAFF

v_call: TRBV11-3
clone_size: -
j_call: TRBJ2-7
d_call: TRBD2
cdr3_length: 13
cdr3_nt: TGTGCCAGCCAGGTTAGCGGGTCCTACGAGCAGTACTTC
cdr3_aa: CASQVSGSYEQYF

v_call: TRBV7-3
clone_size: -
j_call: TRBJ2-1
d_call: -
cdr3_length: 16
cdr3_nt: TGTGCCAGCAGCGAACGGACTAACGGCTTGGGGAATGAGCAGTTCTTC
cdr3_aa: CASSERTNGLGNEQFF

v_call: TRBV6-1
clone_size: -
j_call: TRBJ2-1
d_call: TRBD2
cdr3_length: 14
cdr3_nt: TGTGCCAGCACCCGTGGCGGGAGGTTACCTGAGCAGTTCTTC
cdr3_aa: CASTRGGRLPEQFF

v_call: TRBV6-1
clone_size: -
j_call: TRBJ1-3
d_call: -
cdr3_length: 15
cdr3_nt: TGTGCCAGCAGTCAGGACCGCACCTCTGGAAACACCATATATTTT
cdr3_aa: CASSQDRTSGNTIYF

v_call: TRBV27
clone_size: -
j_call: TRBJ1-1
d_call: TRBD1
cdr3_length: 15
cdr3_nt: TGTGCCAGCAGTTTACGGGGGACAGTCGGCACTGAAGCTTTCTTT
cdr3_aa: CASSLRGTVGTEAFF

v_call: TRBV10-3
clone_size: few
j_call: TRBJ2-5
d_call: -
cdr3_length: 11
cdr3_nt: TGTGCCACCGGAGGGGGAGAGACCCAGTACTTC
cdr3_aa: CATGGGETQYF

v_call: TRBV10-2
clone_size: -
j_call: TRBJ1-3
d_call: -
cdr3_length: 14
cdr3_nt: TGCGCCAGCAGTGGCGGGACGTTTGGAAACACCATATATTTT
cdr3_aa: CASSGGTFGNTIYF

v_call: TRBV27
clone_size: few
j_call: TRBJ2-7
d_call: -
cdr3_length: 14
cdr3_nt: TGTGCCAGCACTTGTTGGGGGCGCATCTACGAGCAGTACTTC
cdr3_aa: CASTCWGRIYEQYF

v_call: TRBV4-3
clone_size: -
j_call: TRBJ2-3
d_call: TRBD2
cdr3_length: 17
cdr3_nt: TGCGCCAGCAGCCAAGCGGGGGGGGGTGGTAGCACAGATACGCAGTATTTT
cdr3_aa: CASSQAGGGGSTDTQYF

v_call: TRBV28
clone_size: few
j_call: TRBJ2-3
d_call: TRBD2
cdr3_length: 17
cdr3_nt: TGTGCCAGCAGTCCCCTGGGTAGCGGGAGATTCACAGATACGCAGTATTTT
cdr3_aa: CASSPLGSGRFTDTQYF

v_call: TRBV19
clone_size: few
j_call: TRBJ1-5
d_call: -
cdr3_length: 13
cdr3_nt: TGTGCCAGTAGGCCGGGTTTTGGACAGCCCCAGCATTTT
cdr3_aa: CASRPGFGQPQHF

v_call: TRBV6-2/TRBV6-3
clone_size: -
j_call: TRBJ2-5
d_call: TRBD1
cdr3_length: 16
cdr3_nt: TGTGCCAGCAGTTACTCATGGACAGGGGGCGTCGAGACCCAGTACTTC
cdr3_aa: CASSYSWTGGVETQYF

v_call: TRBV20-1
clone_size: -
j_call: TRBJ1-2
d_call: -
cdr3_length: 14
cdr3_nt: TGCAGTGCTAGCCCCCCGTCCAGGGCGGGGGGCTACACCTTC
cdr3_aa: CSASPPSRAGGYTF

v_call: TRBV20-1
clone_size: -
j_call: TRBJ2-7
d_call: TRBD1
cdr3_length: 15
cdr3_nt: TGCAGTGCTAGAGATAGACAGGGGGGCTCCTACGAGCAGTACTTC
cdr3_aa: CSARDRQGGSYEQYF

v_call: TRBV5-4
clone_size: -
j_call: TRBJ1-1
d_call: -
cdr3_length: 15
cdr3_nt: TGTGCCAGCAGGGTTGAGGGGAACCCAAACACTGAAGCTTTCTTT
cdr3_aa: CASRVEGNPNTEAFF

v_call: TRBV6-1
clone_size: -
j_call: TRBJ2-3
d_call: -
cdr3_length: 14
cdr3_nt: TGTGCCAGCAGTGCCGGGGGGCCCGGAGATACGCAGTATTTT
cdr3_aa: CASSAGGPGDTQYF

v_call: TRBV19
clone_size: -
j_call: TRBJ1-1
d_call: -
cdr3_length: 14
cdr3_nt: TGTGCCAGTAGTATTTTCCTCATGAACACTGAAGCTTTCTTT
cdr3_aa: CASSIFLMNTEAFF

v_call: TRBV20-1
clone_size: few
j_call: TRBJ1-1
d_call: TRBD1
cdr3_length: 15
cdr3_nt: TGCAGTGCTCACTCCGGGACAGGGGGCAACAATGAAGCTTTCTTT
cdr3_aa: CSAHSGTGGNNEAFF

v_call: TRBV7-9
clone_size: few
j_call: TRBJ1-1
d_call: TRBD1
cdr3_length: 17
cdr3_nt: TGTGCCAGCAGCTTAGCGAAGGGGGCAGGGCAGGGCACTGAAGCTTTCTTT
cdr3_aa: CASSLAKGAGQGTEAFF

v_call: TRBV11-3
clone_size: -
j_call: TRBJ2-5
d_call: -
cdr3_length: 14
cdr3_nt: TGTGCCAGCAGCTCCGGGACAACCAAGGGGACCCAGTACTTC
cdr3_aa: CASSSGTTKGTQYF

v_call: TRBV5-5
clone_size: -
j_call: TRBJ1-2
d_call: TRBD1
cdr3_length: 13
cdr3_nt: TGTGCCAGCAGCTTGCAGGGGGCGAATGGCTACACCTTC
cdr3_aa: CASSLQGANGYTF

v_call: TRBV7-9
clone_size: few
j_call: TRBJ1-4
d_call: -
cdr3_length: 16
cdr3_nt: TGTGCCAGCAGCTTAGCGGCGGCAGGGGCTAATGAAAAACTGTTTTTT
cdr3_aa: CASSLAAAGANEKLFF

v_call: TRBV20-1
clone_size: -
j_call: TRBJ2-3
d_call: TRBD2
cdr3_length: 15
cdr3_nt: TGCAGTGCGACAGAGGCGCGGGAGCCCGCAGATACGCAGTATTTT
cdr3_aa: CSATEAREPADTQYF

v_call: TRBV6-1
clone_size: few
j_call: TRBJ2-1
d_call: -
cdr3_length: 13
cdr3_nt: TGTGCCAGCAGTGGGCAGGTAGGGTATGAGCAGTTCTTC
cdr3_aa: CASSGQVGYEQFF

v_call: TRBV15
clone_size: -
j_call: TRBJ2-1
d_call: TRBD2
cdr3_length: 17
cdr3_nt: TGTGCCACCAGCAGATCCAGGCCGGGACTAACTTACAATGAGCAGTTCTTC
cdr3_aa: CATSRSRPGLTYNEQFF

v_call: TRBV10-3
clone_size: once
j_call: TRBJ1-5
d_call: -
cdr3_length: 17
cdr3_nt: TGTGCCATCAGTTCACGACAGGACGCCGGGGGAAATCAGCCCCAGCATTTT
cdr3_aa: CAISSRQDAGGNQPQHF

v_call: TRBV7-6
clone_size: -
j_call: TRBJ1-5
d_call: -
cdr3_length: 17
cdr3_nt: TGTGCCAGCAGCTTAGGGTCGGGGGGGCCTAGCAATCAGCCCCAGCATTTT
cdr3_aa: CASSLGSGGPSNQPQHF

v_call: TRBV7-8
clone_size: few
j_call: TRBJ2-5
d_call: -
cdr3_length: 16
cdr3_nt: TGTGCCAGCGCGGGCGGGACTCCCTTTCTCGGGGAGACCCAGTACTTC
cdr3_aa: CASAGGTPFLGETQYF

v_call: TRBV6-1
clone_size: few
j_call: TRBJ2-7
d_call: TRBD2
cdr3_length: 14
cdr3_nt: TGTGCCAGCAGTCCGACTAGCGGGCCCTACGAGCAGTACTTC
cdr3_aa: CASSPTSGPYEQYF

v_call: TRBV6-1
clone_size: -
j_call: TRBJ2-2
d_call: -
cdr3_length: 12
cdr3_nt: TGTGCCAGACGCTTAAAAACCGGGGAGCTGTTTTTT
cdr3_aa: CARRLKTGELFF

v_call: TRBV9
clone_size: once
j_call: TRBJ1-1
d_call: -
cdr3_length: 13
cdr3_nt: TGTGCCAGCAGCGTAGTCATGAACACTGAAGCTTTCTTT
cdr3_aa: CASSVVMNTEAFF

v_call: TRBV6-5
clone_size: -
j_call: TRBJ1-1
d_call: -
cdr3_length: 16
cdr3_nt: TGTGCCAGCAGTTACGTGGCATTTGGGAGTAACACTGAAGCTTTCTTT
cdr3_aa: CASSYVAFGSNTEAFF

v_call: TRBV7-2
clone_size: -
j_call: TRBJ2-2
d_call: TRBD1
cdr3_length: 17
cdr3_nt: TGTGCCAGCAGCTCCACCGGGACAGGGACGAACACCGGGGAGCTGTTTTTT
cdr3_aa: CASSSTGTGTNTGELFF